This TCR beta chain was sequenced during a study of read filtering for tumor transcriptome and immune sequencing. Broader study findings: This fraction held mixed bone marrow immune cells after CD138-negative sorting. In IR-seq, single-read clonotypes were 70% to 85% of clonotypes but around 4% of reads.

Molecular barcoded adaptors covering alpha/delta and beta/gamma chains were used on approximately 400 ng RNA. TCRdb reanalysed the reads using MiXCR and keeps one entry per CDR3 protein. The sample includes about 24,000 distinct CDR3 sequences, around a fifth of them seen just once. In regard to this clonotype: Its antigen is still unknown.

The source material was a population of CD138-negative cells sorted from bone marrow. The TCR comes from a donor at least 40 years old with multiple myeloma.

The DNA for the CDR3 is TGTGCCACCAGCAGAGTAAGCACAGATACGCAGTATTTT. This sequence encodes CATSRVSTDTQYF. The gene calls are TRBV15 and TRBJ2-3; D unresolved. CDR1 LNHNV and CDR2 YYDKDF come from the germline V gene (reference sequence). With 1 base removed from V and 0 bases from J, the gap between germline ends came to 2 bases. The CDR3 contains 13 residues. Supplemented by reference TRBV15 and TRBJ2-3, the full variable domain reads DAMVIQNPRYQVTQFGKPVTLSCSQTLNHNVMYWYQQKSSQAPKLLFHYYDKDFNNEADTPDNFQSRRPNTSFCFLDIRSPGLGDTAMYLCATSRVSTDTQYFGPGTRLTVL.